This is a list of T cell receptor beta chains from one sample in a study of neurological immune-mediated disorders. TCRdb itself ran the 5' RACE reads through MiXCR, one entry per CDR3 protein. The table records under 75,000 distinct CDR3 sequences, 3.2% of them present only once. The sample consisted of PBMCs. These receptor sequences come from a woman between 45 and 60 years old with multiple sclerosis. CDR3s include the opening cysteine and the closing phenylalanine or tryptophan. Each record gives: D gene, clone size, V gene, J gene, CDR3 protein, CDR3 DNA. A D gene is named only where the DNA matches it firmly. Only some rows state a clone size, as once, few, many or a class for expanded clones.

D gene: NA; clone size: many; V gene: TRBV7-2; J gene: TRBJ2-1; CDR3 protein: CASSGDWGSDEQFF; CDR3 DNA: TGTGCCAGCAGCGGGGACTGGGGGTCGGATGAGCAGTTCTTC
D gene: TRBD1; clone size: many; V gene: TRBV24-1; J gene: TRBJ2-7; CDR3 protein: CATSAPGTGGYEQYF; CDR3 DNA: TGTGCCACCAGTGCACCCGGGACAGGGGGCTACGAGCAGTACTTC
D gene: TRBD2; clone size: many; V gene: TRBV3-1; J gene: TRBJ2-5; CDR3 protein: CASSPPRTSGGHQETQYF; CDR3 DNA: TGTGCCAGCAGCCCGCCGCGGACTAGCGGGGGACACCAAGAGACCCAGTACTTC
D gene: NA; clone size: many; V gene: TRBV5-1; J gene: TRBJ1-2; CDR3 protein: CASKRDEVYGYTF; CDR3 DNA: TGCGCCAGCAAAAGAGATGAAGTCTATGGCTACACCTTC
D gene: NA; clone size: NA; V gene: TRBV6-2/TRBV6-3; J gene: TRBJ1-1; CDR3 protein: CASSFSVNTEAFF; CDR3 DNA: TGTGCCAGCAGTTTTTCAGTGAACACTGAAGCTTTCTTT
D gene: TRBD1; clone size: many; V gene: TRBV7-2; J gene: TRBJ1-2; CDR3 protein: CASSSLGGQYGYTF; CDR3 DNA: TGTGCCAGCAGCTCCCTGGGGGGACAGTATGGCTACACCTTC
D gene: TRBD2; clone size: many; V gene: TRBV4-2; J gene: TRBJ2-4; CDR3 protein: CASSQREGKNIQYF; CDR3 DNA: TGTGCCAGCAGCCAGAGGGAGGGCAAAAACATTCAGTACTTC
D gene: TRBD1; clone size: many; V gene: TRBV19; J gene: TRBJ1-2; CDR3 protein: CASKGQGYGYTF; CDR3 DNA: TGTGCCAGTAAAGGACAGGGTTATGGCTACACCTTC
D gene: TRBD2; clone size: many; V gene: TRBV10-3; J gene: TRBJ2-3; CDR3 protein: CATSGRGDTQYF; CDR3 DNA: TGTGCCACTAGCGGGAGAGGAGATACGCAGTATTTT
D gene: NA; clone size: many; V gene: TRBV20-1; J gene: TRBJ2-3; CDR3 protein: CSARRAGEADTQYF; CDR3 DNA: TGCAGTGCTAGAAGGGCAGGGGAGGCAGATACGCAGTATTTT
D gene: NA; clone size: many; V gene: TRBV25-1; J gene: TRBJ1-2; CDR3 protein: CASSESGVPYGYTF; CDR3 DNA: TGTGCCAGCAGTGAGTCCGGGGTGCCCTATGGCTACACCTTC
D gene: NA; clone size: many; V gene: TRBV5-1; J gene: TRBJ1-1; CDR3 protein: CASSLAVNTEAFF; CDR3 DNA: TGCGCCAGCAGCTTGGCGGTGAACACTGAAGCTTTCTTT
D gene: NA; clone size: many; V gene: TRBV5-1; J gene: TRBJ2-4; CDR3 protein: CASSPPGGTVLTKNIQYF; CDR3 DNA: TGCGCCAGCAGCCCCCCCGGCGGGACAGTCTTAACCAAAAACATTCAGTACTTC
D gene: NA; clone size: many; V gene: TRBV7-3; J gene: TRBJ1-1; CDR3 protein: CASSLEVWERVNTEAFF; CDR3 DNA: TGTGCCAGCAGCTTAGAGGTCTGGGAAAGGGTGAACACTGAAGCTTTCTTT
D gene: NA; clone size: many; V gene: TRBV20-1; J gene: TRBJ2-7; CDR3 protein: CSASFKVDEQYF; CDR3 DNA: TGCAGTGCTAGCTTTAAGGTTGACGAGCAGTACTTC
D gene: TRBD1; clone size: many; V gene: TRBV5-1; J gene: TRBJ1-1; CDR3 protein: CASSLFGTDREENTEAFF; CDR3 DNA: TGCGCCAGCAGCTTGTTCGGCACTGACAGGGAGGAGAACACTGAAGCTTTCTTT
D gene: NA; clone size: few; V gene: TRBV18; J gene: TRBJ2-1; CDR3 protein: CASSPPAVSYNEQFF; CDR3 DNA: TGTGCCAGCTCACCACCGGCAGTTTCCTACAATGAGCAGTTCTTC
D gene: NA; clone size: many; V gene: TRBV7-9; J gene: TRBJ2-3; CDR3 protein: CASSFRDRPYQPYF; CDR3 DNA: TGTGCCAGCAGCTTTCGGGACCGTCCGTACCAGCCGTATTTT
D gene: TRBD1; clone size: many; V gene: TRBV20-1; J gene: TRBJ2-7; CDR3 protein: CSADRGLDEQYF; CDR3 DNA: TGCAGTGCCGACAGGGGGCTGGACGAGCAGTACTTC
D gene: NA; clone size: NA; V gene: TRBV2; J gene: TRBJ2-3; CDR3 protein: CASSVRRTSTDTQYF; CDR3 DNA: TGTGCCAGCAGTGTGAGGCGGACAAGCACAGATACGCAGTATTTT
D gene: NA; clone size: many; V gene: TRBV7-2; J gene: TRBJ2-4; CDR3 protein: CASSLAPGGAKNIQYF; CDR3 DNA: TGTGCCAGCAGCCTGGCCCCCGGGGGTGCCAAAAACATTCAGTACTTC
D gene: NA; clone size: many; V gene: TRBV20-1; J gene: TRBJ2-1; CDR3 protein: CSALPSTSDEQFF; CDR3 DNA: TGCAGTGCTCTCCCTAGTACTTCGGATGAGCAGTTCTTC
D gene: TRBD2; clone size: many; V gene: TRBV29-1; J gene: TRBJ2-7; CDR3 protein: CSVVWASGYSSAYEQYF; CDR3 DNA: TGCAGCGTTGTGTGGGCTAGCGGCTATAGTTCTGCCTACGAGCAGTACTTC
D gene: NA; clone size: many; V gene: TRBV18; J gene: TRBJ2-1; CDR3 protein: CASSPRIQRGEQFF; CDR3 DNA: TGTGCCAGCTCACCCCGGATCCAACGGGGTGAGCAGTTCTTC
D gene: NA; clone size: many; V gene: TRBV20-1; J gene: TRBJ2-2; CDR3 protein: CSASGLYRGELFF; CDR3 DNA: TGCAGTGCTAGTGGTTTGTACCGCGGGGAGCTGTTTTTT
D gene: NA; clone size: NA; V gene: TRBV20-1; J gene: TRBJ2-7; CDR3 protein: CSARLPEGQGAGEQYF; CDR3 DNA: TGCAGTGCTAGATTACCCGAAGGGCAGGGTGCGGGCGAGCAGTACTTC
D gene: NA; clone size: many; V gene: TRBV28; J gene: TRBJ2-4; CDR3 protein: CASSFLEGAKNIQYF; CDR3 DNA: TGTGCCAGCAGTTTCCTAGAGGGAGCCAAAAACATTCAGTACTTC
D gene: NA; clone size: many; V gene: TRBV20-1; J gene: TRBJ2-5; CDR3 protein: CSARATLKETQYF; CDR3 DNA: TGCAGTGCTAGAGCTACCCTCAAGGAGACCCAGTACTTC
D gene: NA; clone size: many; V gene: TRBV9; J gene: TRBJ2-5; CDR3 protein: CASSTQIQETQYF; CDR3 DNA: TGTGCCAGCAGCACCCAGATCCAAGAGACCCAGTACTTC
D gene: NA; clone size: NA; V gene: TRBV20-1; J gene: TRBJ2-7; CDR3 protein: CSANTATYEQYF; CDR3 DNA: TGCAGTGCTAACACCGCAACCTACGAGCAGTACTTC
D gene: NA; clone size: NA; V gene: TRBV9; J gene: TRBJ1-3; CDR3 protein: CVSSVLPHSGKTIYF; CDR3 DNA: TGTGTCAGCAGCGTATTGCCCCACTCTGGAAAAACCATATATTTT
D gene: TRBD1; clone size: NA; V gene: TRBV20-1; J gene: TRBJ2-7; CDR3 protein: CSARTGGLYEQYF; CDR3 DNA: TGCAGTGCTCGGACAGGGGGCCTCTACGAGCAGTACTTC
D gene: NA; clone size: many; V gene: TRBV29-1; J gene: TRBJ2-7; CDR3 protein: CSAAKGTDTYEQYF; CDR3 DNA: TGCAGCGCTGCGAAGGGGACGGACACCTACGAGCAGTACTTC
D gene: NA; clone size: many; V gene: TRBV4-1; J gene: TRBJ1-6; CDR3 protein: CASSQEAGLNNSPLHF; CDR3 DNA: TGCGCCAGCAGCCAAGAGGCCGGATTAAATAATTCACCCCTCCACTTT
D gene: NA; clone size: many; V gene: TRBV4-2; J gene: TRBJ1-2; CDR3 protein: CASSQLGGGGYTF; CDR3 DNA: TGTGCCAGCAGCCAATTGGGCGGGGGAGGCTACACCTTC
D gene: NA; clone size: few; V gene: TRBV12-2; J gene: TRBJ1-1; CDR3 protein: CASRLAPKGVNTEAFF; CDR3 DNA: TGTGCAAGTCGCTTAGCGCCAAAGGGGGTGAACACTGAAGCTTTCTTT
D gene: TRBD2; clone size: many; V gene: TRBV10-2; J gene: TRBJ2-5; CDR3 protein: CASTIAGGLRETQYF; CDR3 DNA: TGCGCCAGCACTATAGCGGGAGGGCTAAGGGAGACCCAGTACTTC
D gene: TRBD1; clone size: many; V gene: TRBV15; J gene: TRBJ1-2; CDR3 protein: CATSRGTGVYGYTF; CDR3 DNA: TGTGCCACCAGCAGGGGGACAGGGGTCTATGGCTACACCTTC
D gene: TRBD2; clone size: many; V gene: TRBV7-6; J gene: TRBJ2-3; CDR3 protein: CASSGSGGRADTQYF; CDR3 DNA: TGTGCCAGCAGCGGAAGCGGGGGTCGGGCAGATACGCAGTATTTT
D gene: NA; clone size: many; V gene: TRBV5-1; J gene: TRBJ2-3; CDR3 protein: CASSLERAADTQYF; CDR3 DNA: TGCGCCAGCAGCTTGGAAAGGGCCGCGGATACGCAGTATTTT
D gene: TRBD2; clone size: many; V gene: TRBV7-9; J gene: TRBJ2-2; CDR3 protein: CASSPIGLALNTGELFF; CDR3 DNA: TGTGCCAGCAGCCCTATCGGACTAGCGCTTAACACCGGGGAGCTGTTTTTT
D gene: NA; clone size: NA; V gene: TRBV5-1; J gene: TRBJ2-6; CDR3 protein: CASSLAWASGANVLTF; CDR3 DNA: TGCGCCAGCAGCTTGGCCTGGGCTTCAGGGGCCAACGTCCTGACTTTC
D gene: TRBD1; clone size: many; V gene: TRBV28; J gene: TRBJ1-2; CDR3 protein: CASSWTGVDYGYTF; CDR3 DNA: TGTGCCAGCAGTTGGACAGGGGTTGACTATGGCTACACCTTC
D gene: TRBD2; clone size: many; V gene: TRBV12-3/TRBV12-4; J gene: TRBJ2-1; CDR3 protein: CASSHTSGGAINEQFF; CDR3 DNA: TGTGCCAGCAGTCATACTAGCGGGGGGGCCATAAATGAGCAGTTCTTC
D gene: NA; clone size: many; V gene: TRBV29-1; J gene: TRBJ1-1; CDR3 protein: CSVAGLSTEAFF; CDR3 DNA: TGCAGCGTCGCAGGCCTTTCCACTGAAGCTTTCTTT
D gene: TRBD1; clone size: many; V gene: TRBV18; J gene: TRBJ1-4; CDR3 protein: CASSTTGAEKLFF; CDR3 DNA: TGTGCCAGCTCAACGACAGGGGCTGAAAAACTGTTTTTT
D gene: NA; clone size: many; V gene: TRBV7-2; J gene: TRBJ1-5; CDR3 protein: CASSLVEAQPQHF; CDR3 DNA: TGTGCCAGCAGCTTAGTTGAGGCCCAGCCCCAGCATTTT
D gene: TRBD2; clone size: many; V gene: TRBV29-1; J gene: TRBJ2-1; CDR3 protein: CSVGRLAGFGIDNEQFF; CDR3 DNA: TGCAGCGTTGGGAGGCTAGCGGGTTTCGGGATTGACAATGAGCAGTTCTTC
D gene: TRBD2; clone size: many; V gene: TRBV29-1; J gene: TRBJ2-2; CDR3 protein: CSVEGVAGGENTGELFF; CDR3 DNA: TGCAGCGTTGAGGGAGTAGCGGGGGGTGAGAACACCGGGGAGCTGTTTTTT
D gene: NA; clone size: many; V gene: TRBV12-3/TRBV12-4; J gene: TRBJ2-1; CDR3 protein: CASSFYQTNEQFF; CDR3 DNA: TGTGCCAGCAGTTTTTACCAAACCAATGAGCAGTTCTTC
D gene: NA; clone size: many; V gene: TRBV12-3/TRBV12-4; J gene: TRBJ2-6; CDR3 protein: CASSLGSGANVLTF; CDR3 DNA: TGCGCCAGCAGCTTGGGCTCTGGGGCCAACGTCCTGACTTTC